A single sample gave rise to the 19 T cell receptor beta chains below, sequenced in a study of T cell responses to AZD1222 COVID-19 vaccine. Data came from immunoSEQ multiplex PCR; TCRdb stores just in-frame clones and leaves some out. Of 15,000 to 19,000 clones listed, 88% were seen once; the top ten hold just under 3%. The sequences come from peripheral blood, collected 28 days after the second AZD1222 dose. The receptors originated from an adult who received the AZD1222 COVID-19 vaccine.

This clone was seen a single time. CDR3 in DNA: TGTGCCAGCAGTCCCCGGGTGGCCGGAGTCGGTGAAGCTTTCTTT. Amino acid sequence: CASSPRVAGVGEAFF. The chain links TRBV6-5 to TRBJ1-1; D gene uncertain. Germline lookup yields CDR1 MNHEY and CDR2 SVGAGI. Trimming stripped 5 bases from V and 7 bases from J, with 20 bases between. The CDR3 is 15 residues long.

The rearrangement uses TRBV12-5 and TRBJ1-1, with a possible D match to TRBD1 (5 bases). Trimming removed 7 bases at V and 5 bases at J, with 20 bases between. The V gene's germline CDR1 is LGHNT and CDR2 FRNRAP. The CDR3 length is 15 residues. CDR3 bases: TGTGCTAGTGCCGCAGCTAGGGGCGGTAAGACTGAAGCTTTCTTT. Protein: CASAAARGGKTEAFF.

The J gene is TRBJ2-5, the V gene TRBV12-1; no DNA check was done on the table's D call, TRBD2. TRBV12-1 is given as a pseudogene. CDR3 length equals 11 residues. The CDR3 DNA reads as TGTGCCAGCAGAATACAAGAGACCCAGTACTTC. This sequence encodes CASRIQETQYF.

This chain links TRBV6-6 with TRBJ1-5; 7 nucleotides match TRBD1. V lost 6 bases, J lost 4 bases, and 3 bases stayed unmatched. The germline CDR1 and CDR2 sequences are MNHNY and SVGAGI (reference sequence). This CDR3 region has 13 residues. CDR3 coding DNA: TGTGCCAGCAGGGACAGGCTTAATCAGCCCCAGCATTTT. It specifies CASRDRLNQPQHF.

This rearrangement joins TRBV28 to TRBJ2-2; 8 positions match TRBD2. The CDR3 covers 16 residues. V shed 6 bases and J 5 bases; nucleotides not matched to a gene: 11. Germline V gene data show CDR1 as MDHEN and CDR2 as SYDVKM. This CDR3 reads CASREAGALGTGELFF. CDR3 nucleotides: TGTGCCAGCAGGGAAGCGGGGGCCCTGGGAACCGGGGAGCTGTTTTTT.

The chain uses TRBV5-6 and TRBJ2-5; TRBD2 might be the D (7 bases). Trimming stripped 4 bases from V and 5 bases from J, with 24 bases between. The CDR3 sequence is 17 residues long. The germline CDR1 and CDR2 sequences are SGHDT and YYEEEE. CDR3: CASSQIRVRGARETQYF. The CDR3 DNA sequence: TGTGCCAGCAGCCAAATTCGGGTCCGGGGGGCGAGGGAGACCCAGTACTTC.

This clone was found once. This chain joins TRBV9 and TRBJ1-1; no clear D. Germline V gives CDR1 SGDLS, CDR2 YYNGEE. The V end lost 3 bases, the J end lost 5 bases, and 11 bases lay between the germline ends. This CDR3 is built from 13 residues. The chain's CDR3 is CASSGPGRTEAFF. The CDR3 DNA follows: TGTGCCAGCAGCGGTCCGGGCAGGACTGAAGCTTTCTTT.

J is TRBJ2-5 and V is TRBV6-2 or TRBV6-3; 7 nucleotides align to TRBD2. Germline V lookup: CDR1 MNHEY, CDR2 SVGEGT. This CDR3 region has 15 residues. V was clipped by 2 bases and J by 5 bases; unmatched bases: 8. In DNA, the CDR3 is TGTGCCAGCAGTTACCGGCAGTTGGGGGGGGAGACCCAGTACTTC. Its translation: CASSYRQLGGETQYF.

The chain carries TRBV7-2 and TRBJ2-1; 11 nucleotides agree with TRBD2. The CDR3 extends over 14 amino acids. V was pared by 5 bases and J by 9 bases, with 6 bases of the junction left unmatched. Looked up from germline, CDR1 is SGHTA and CDR2 is FQGNSA. The CDR3 nucleotides read TGTGCCAGCAGCCCAGGGACTAGCGGTGCTGAGCAGTTCTTC. This gives the protein CASSPGTSGAEQFF.

The table lists this clone with a count of one. V gene TRBV27 combines with J gene TRBJ1-5; possibly TRBD1 for D (6 bases). Germline values: CDR1 MNHEY, CDR2 SMNVEV (reference sequence). CDR3 length: 15 amino acids. The V and J ends lost 6 bases and 3 bases respectively, with 15 bases between them. CDR3 DNA: TGTGCCAGCAGCCCGATCGGACAGTTCAATCAGCCCCAGCATTTT. Translating gives CASSPIGQFNQPQHF.

The chain combines TRBV7-2 with TRBJ2-7; TRBD1 is a possible D gene (5 bases). V dropped 3 bases and J dropped 6 bases, with 9 bases sitting between them. Germline V gene sequence: CDR1 SGHTA, CDR2 FQGNSA. The CDR3 sequence is 12 residues long. The CDR3 nucleotides read TGTGCCAGCAGCTTTACAGGTATCGAGCAGTACTTC. Its translation: CASSFTGIEQYF.

With respect to this clone: Relative to the germline gene, one junction end is altered; a read error may explain this. The chain joins TRBV2 to TRBJ1-5; no clear D gene. Germline V gene data show CDR1 as SNHLY and CDR2 as FYNNEI. CDR3 size: 11 residues. CDR3 in amino acids: CASSEEEILNF. The CDR3 DNA follows: TGTGCCAGCAGTGAAGAGGAAATTTTGAATTTT.

The chain is built from TRBV18 and TRBJ2-7; possible D gene TRBD1, 5 bases. The CDR3 is 13 residues long. Looked up from germline, CDR1 is KGHSH and CDR2 is LQKENI. V dropped 4 bases and J dropped 3 bases, with 10 bases sitting between them. CDR3 DNA sequence: TGTGCCAGCTCACAAGAGACAGACTACGAGCAGTACTTC. This encodes CASSQETDYEQYF.

The chain has TRBV7-9 and TRBJ1-4, with TRBD1 identical over 7 bases. CDR3 length: 14 residues. Germline V gives CDR1 SEHNR, CDR2 FQNEAQ (reference sequence). Germline trimming cut 4 bases from V and 8 bases from J; bases unmatched to any gene: 7. CDR3 sequence reads: CASSWDSTIEKLFF. The CDR3 region has the DNA TGTGCCAGCAGCTGGGACAGTACTATCGAAAAACTGTTTTTT.

V is TRBV6-5 and J is TRBJ1-4; TRBD1 is a possible D gene (5 bases). Germline CDR1 MNHEY, CDR2 SVGAGI. Trimming took 6 bases from V and 0 from J, leaving 11 bases between them. The CDR3 is 15 amino acids. The CDR3 region is CASSPDTATNEKLFF. The CDR3 nucleotides are TGTGCCAGCAGCCCGGACACTGCAACTAATGAAAAACTGTTTTTT.

This chain uses TRBV19 with TRBJ2-3; 10 bases align to TRBD1. J gave up 0 bases and V 2 bases, and 5 bases lay outside the gene matches. Germline assignment: CDR1 LNHDA and CDR2 SQIVND (reference sequence). This CDR3 contains 17 residues. The CDR3 sequence: CASSIKGQGLSTDTQYF. The CDR3, as DNA: TGTGCCAGTAGTATAAAGGGACAGGGGCTGAGCACAGATACGCAGTATTTT.

DNA of the CDR3: TGTGCCAGCAGCCTAGGCGGGACAGGGGGCGAGGGCTACACCTTC. Its protein is CASSLGGTGGEGYTF. This chain connects TRBV3-1 (or the pseudogene TRBV3-2) to TRBJ1-2, with TRBD1 identical over 12 bases. The V segment lost 4 bases and the J segment 8 bases; nucleotides outside the gene matches: 8. The CDR3 consists of 15 residues. Per germline, CDR1 LGHDT and CDR2 YNNKEL (reference sequence).

This clone was seen once. V gene TRBV5-1 combines with J gene TRBJ2-1; the match to TRBD2 covers 9 bases. V lost 5 bases to trimming and J lost 5 bases; unmatched junction nucleotides: 5. Germline loops: CDR1 SGHRS, CDR2 YFSETQ. The CDR3 consists of 14 residues. CDR3 protein: CASSKTSGNNEQFF. The CDR3 region has the DNA TGCGCCAGCAGTAAGACTAGCGGAAACAATGAGCAGTTCTTC.

This chain connects TRBV28 to TRBJ1-3; D possibly corresponds to TRBD1 (5 bases). CDR1 is MDHEN and CDR2 is SYDVKM in the germline V gene. The CDR3 is 17 residues long. V was shortened by 5 bases and J by 2 bases, with 19 bases between the two germline ends. The chain's CDR3 is CASSLGGSVYTGNTIYF. The CDR3 DNA reads TGTGCCAGCAGTCTCGGGGGGAGTGTATATACTGGAAACACCATATATTTT.